This T cell receptor beta chain was identified during a study of blood T cell repertoires in COVID-19. Study summary: Specimens from acute and convalescent COVID-19 originated in the United States, Italy and Spain.

Some clones are missing from TCRdb's copy, which holds only in-frame ones; the method was immunoSEQ multiplex PCR. Among approximately 240,000 clones listed, approximately 80% were seen once. The clonotype was recovered from a woman of 80 years or more with active or convalescent COVID-19. The specimen sequenced was peripheral blood.

The CDR3 protein is CASSYSPGQVYNEQFF. The CDR3 DNA reads TGTGCCAGCAGTTACAGTCCGGGACAGGTTTACAATGAGCAGTTCTTC. The chain couples TRBV6-2 or TRBV6-3 to TRBJ2-1; 8 nucleotides agree with TRBD1. CDR1 and CDR2 (germline): MNHEY, SVGEGT. Trimming took 2 bases from V and 4 from J; bases not matched to a gene: 7. The CDR3 has 16 amino acids.